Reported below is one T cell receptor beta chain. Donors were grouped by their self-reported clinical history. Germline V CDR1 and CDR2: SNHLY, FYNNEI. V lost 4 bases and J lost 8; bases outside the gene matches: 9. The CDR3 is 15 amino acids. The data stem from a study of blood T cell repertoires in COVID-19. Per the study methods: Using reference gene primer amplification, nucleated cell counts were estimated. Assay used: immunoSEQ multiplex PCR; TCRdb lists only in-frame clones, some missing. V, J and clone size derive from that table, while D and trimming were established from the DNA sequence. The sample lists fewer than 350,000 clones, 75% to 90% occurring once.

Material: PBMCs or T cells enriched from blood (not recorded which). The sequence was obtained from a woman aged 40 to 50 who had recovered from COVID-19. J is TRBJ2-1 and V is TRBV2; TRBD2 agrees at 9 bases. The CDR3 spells CASSGFSGGPHEQFF. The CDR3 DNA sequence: TGTGCCAGCAGTGGGTTTAGCGGGGGCCCCCATGAGCAGTTCTTC.